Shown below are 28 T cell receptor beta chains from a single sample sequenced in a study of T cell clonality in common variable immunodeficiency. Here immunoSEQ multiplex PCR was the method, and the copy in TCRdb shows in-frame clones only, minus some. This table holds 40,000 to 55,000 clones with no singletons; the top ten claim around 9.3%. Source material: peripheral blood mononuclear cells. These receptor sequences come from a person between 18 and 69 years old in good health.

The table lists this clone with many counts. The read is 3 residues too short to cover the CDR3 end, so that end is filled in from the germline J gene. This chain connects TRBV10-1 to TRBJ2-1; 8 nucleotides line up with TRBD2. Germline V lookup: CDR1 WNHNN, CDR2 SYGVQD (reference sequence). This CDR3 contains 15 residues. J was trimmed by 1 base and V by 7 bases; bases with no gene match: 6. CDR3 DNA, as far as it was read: TGCGCCAGCACCCCGAAGCGGGGGTCCTACAATGAG. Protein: CASTPKRGSYNE. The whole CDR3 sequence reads CASTPKRGSYNEQFF.

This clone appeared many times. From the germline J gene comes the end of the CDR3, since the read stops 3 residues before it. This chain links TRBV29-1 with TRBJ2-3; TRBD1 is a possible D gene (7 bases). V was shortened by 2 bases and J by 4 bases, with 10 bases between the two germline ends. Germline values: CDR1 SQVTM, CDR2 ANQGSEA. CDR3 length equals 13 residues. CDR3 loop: CSVESRGADTQYF. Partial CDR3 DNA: TGCAGCGTTGAAAGCAGGGGGGCAGATACG.

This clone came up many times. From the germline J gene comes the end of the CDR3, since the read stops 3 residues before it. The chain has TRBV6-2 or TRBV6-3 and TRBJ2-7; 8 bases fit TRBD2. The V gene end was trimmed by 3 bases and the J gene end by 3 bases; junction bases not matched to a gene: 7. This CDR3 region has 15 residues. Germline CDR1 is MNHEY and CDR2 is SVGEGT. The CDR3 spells CASSYLQREIYEQYF. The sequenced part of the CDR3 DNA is TGTGCCAGCAGTTATCTCCAGCGGGAGATCTACGAG.

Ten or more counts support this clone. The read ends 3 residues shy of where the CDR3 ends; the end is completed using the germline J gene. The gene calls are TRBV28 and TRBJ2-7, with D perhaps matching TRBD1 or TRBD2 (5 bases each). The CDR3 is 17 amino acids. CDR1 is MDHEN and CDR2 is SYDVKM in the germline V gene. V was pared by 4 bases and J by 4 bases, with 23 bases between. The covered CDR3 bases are TGTGCCAGCAGTTATAGAATAGGAGGAGGACACAAATACGAG. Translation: CASSYRIGGGHKYE. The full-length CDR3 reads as CASSYRIGGGHKYEQYF.

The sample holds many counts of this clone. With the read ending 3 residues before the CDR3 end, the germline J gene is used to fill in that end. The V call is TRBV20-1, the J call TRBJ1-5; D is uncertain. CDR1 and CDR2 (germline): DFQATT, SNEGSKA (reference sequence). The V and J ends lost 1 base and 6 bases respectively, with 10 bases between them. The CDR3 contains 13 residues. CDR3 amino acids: CSARAGKGQPQHF. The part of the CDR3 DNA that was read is TGCAGTGCTAGAGCGGGGAAAGGTCAGCCC.

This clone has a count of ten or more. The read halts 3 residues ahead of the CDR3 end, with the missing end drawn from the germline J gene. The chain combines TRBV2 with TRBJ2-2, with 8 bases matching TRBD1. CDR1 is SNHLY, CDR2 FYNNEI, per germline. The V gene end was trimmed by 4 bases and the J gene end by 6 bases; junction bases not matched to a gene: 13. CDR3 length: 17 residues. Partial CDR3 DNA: TGTGCCAGCAGTGGAACACCTTTGACAGGGGTTTCCGGGGAG. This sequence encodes CASSGTPLTGVSGE. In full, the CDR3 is CASSGTPLTGVSGELFF. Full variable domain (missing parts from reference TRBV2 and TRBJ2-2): EPEVTQTPSHQVTQMGQEVILRCVPISNHLYFYWYRQILGQKVEFLVSFYNNEISEKSEIFDDQFSVERPDGSNFTLKIRSTKLEDSAMYFCASSGTPLTGVSGELFFGEGSRLTVL.

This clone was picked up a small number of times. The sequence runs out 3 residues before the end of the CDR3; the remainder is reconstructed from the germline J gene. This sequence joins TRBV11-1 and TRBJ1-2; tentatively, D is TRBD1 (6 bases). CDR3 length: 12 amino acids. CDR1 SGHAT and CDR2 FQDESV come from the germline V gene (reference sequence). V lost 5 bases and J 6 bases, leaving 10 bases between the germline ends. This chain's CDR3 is CASSRYRDGYTF. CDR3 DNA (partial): TGTGCCAGCAGCCGATACAGGGATGGC.

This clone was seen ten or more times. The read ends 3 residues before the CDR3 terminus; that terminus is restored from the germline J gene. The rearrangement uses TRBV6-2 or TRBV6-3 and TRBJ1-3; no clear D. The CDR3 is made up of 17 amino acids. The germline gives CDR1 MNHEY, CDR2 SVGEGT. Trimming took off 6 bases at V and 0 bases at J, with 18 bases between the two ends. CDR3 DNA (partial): TGTGCCAGCAGCCAGCGTGCCCCGGGGAGCTCTGGAAACACC. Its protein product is CASSQRAPGSSGNT. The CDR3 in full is CASSQRAPGSSGNTIYF.

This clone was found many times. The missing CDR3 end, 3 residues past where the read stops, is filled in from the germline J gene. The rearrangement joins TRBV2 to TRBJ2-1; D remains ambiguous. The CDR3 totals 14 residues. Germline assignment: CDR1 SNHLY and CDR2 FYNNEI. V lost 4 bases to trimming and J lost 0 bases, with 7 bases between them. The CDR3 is CASSAAVSYNEQFF. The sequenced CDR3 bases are TGTGCCAGCAGTGCGGCGGTCTCCTACAATGAG.

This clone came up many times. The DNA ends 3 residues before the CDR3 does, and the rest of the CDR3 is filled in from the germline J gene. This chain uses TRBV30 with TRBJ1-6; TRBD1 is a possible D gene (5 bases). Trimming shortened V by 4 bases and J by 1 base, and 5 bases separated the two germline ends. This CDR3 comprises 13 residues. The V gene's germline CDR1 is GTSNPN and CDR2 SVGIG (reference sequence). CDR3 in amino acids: CAWKGSYNSPLHF. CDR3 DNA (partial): TGTGCCTGGAAGGGGTCCTATAATTCACCC.

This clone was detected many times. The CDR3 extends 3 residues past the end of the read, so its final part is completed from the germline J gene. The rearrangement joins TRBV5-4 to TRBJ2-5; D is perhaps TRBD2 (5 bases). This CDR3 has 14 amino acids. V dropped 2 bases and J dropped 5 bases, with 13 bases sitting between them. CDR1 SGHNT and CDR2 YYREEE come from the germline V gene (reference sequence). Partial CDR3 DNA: TGTGCCAGCAGCTTTCGGGCTAGCAGTGAGACC. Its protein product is CASSFRASSET. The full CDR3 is CASSFRASSETQYF.

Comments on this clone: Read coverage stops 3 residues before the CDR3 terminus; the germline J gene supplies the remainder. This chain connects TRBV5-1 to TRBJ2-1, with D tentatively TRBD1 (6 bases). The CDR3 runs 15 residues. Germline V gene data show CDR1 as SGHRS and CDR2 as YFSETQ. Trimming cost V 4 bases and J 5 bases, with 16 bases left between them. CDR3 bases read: TGCGCCAGCAGCGACAGGAGGAGTGGGGACAATGAG. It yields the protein CASSDRRSGDNE. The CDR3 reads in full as CASSDRRSGDNEQFF.

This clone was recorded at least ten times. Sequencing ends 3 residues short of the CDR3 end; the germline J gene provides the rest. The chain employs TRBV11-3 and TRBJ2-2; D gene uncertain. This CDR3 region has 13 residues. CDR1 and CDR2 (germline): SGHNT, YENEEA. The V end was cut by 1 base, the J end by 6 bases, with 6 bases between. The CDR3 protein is CASSLGLAGELFF. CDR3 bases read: TGTGCCAGCAGCTTAGGGCTAGCCGGGGAG.

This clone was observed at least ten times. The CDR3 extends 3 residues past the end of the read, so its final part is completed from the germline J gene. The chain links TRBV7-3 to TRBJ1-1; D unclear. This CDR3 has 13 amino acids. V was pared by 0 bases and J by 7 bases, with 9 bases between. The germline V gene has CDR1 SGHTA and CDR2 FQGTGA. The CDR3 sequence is CASSLTFGVEAFF. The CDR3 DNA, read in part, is TGTGCCAGCAGCTTAACGTTCGGGGTTGAA.

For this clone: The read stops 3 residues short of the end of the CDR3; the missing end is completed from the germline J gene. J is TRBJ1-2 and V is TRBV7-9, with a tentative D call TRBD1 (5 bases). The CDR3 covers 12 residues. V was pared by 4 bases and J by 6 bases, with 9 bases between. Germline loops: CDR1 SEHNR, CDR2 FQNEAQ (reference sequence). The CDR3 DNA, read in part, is TGTGCCAGCAGCTGGGGGGGAAATGGC. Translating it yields CASSWGGNG. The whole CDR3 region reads CASSWGGNGYTF.

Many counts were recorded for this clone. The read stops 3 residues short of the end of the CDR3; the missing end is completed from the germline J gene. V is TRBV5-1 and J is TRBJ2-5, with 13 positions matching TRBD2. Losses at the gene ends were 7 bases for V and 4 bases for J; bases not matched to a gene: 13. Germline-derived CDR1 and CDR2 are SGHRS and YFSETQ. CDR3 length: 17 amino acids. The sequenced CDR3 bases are TGCGCCAGCCGCACACACGGACTAGCGGGAGAAGCAGAGACC. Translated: CASRTHGLAGEAET. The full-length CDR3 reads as CASRTHGLAGEAETQYF. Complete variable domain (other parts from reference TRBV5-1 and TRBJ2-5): KAGVTQTPRYLIKTRGQQVTLSCSPISGHRSVSWYQQTPGQGLQFLFEYFSETQRNKGNFPGRFSGRQFSNSRSEMNVSTLELGDSALYLCASRTHGLAGEAETQYFGPGTRLLVL.

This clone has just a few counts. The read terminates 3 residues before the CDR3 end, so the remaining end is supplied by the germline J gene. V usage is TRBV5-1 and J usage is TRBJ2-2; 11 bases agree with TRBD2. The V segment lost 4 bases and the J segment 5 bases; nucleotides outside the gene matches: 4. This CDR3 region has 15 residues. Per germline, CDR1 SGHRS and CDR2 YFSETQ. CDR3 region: CASSPTSGVTGELFF. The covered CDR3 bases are TGCGCCAGCAGCCCGACTAGCGGGGTGACCGGGGAG.

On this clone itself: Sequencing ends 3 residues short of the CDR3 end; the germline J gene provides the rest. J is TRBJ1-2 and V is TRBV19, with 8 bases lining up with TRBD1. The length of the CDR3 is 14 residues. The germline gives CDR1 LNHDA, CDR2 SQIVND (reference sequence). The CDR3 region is CASLMDRVGWGYTF. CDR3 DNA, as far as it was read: TGTGCCAGCTTAATGGACAGGGTCGGATGGGGC.

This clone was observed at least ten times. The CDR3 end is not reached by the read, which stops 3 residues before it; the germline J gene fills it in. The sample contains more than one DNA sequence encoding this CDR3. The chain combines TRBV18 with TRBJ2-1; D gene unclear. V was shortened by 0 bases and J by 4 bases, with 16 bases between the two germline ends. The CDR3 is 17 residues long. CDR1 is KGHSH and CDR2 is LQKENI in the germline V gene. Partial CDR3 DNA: TGTGCCAGCTCACCACCGAATCTAGGCCTACAATACAATGAG. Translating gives CASSPPNLGLQYNE. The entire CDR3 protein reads CASSPPNLGLQYNEQFF.

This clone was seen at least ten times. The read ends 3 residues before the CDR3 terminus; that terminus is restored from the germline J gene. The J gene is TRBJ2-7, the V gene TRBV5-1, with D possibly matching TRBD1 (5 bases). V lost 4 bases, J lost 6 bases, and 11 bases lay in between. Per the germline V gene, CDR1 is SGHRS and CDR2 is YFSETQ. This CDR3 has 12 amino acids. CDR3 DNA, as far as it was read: TGCGCCAGCAGCGCTAGGGGTCTCGAG. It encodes CASSARGLE. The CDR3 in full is CASSARGLEQYF.

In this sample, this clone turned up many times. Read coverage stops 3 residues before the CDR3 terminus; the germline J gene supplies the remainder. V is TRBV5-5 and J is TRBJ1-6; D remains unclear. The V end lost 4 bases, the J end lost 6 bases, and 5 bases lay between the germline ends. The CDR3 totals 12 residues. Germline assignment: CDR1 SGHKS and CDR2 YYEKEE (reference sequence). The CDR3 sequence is CASSPFNSPLHF. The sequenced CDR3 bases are TGTGCCAGCAGCCCATTTAATTCACCC.

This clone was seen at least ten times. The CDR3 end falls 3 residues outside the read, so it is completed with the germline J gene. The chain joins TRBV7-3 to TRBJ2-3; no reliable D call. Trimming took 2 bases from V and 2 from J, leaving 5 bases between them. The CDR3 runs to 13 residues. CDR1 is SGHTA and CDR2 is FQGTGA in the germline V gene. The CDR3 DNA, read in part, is TGTGCCAGCAGCTTAGCGATCACAGATACG. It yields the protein CASSLAITDT. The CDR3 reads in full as CASSLAITDTQYF. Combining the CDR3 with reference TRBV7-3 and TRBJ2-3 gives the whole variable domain GAGVSQTPSNKVTEKGKYVELRCDPISGHTALYWYRQSLGQGPEFLIYFQGTGAADDSGLPNDRFFAVRPEGSVSTLKIQRTERGDSAVYLCASSLAITDTQYFGPGTRLTVL.

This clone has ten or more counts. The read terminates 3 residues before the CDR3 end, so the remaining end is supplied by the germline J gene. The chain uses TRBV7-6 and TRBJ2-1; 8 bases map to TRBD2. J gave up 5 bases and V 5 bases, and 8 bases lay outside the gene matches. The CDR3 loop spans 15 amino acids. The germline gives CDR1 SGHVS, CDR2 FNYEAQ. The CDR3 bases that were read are TGTGCCAGCAGCCCAATCTTTAGCGGGGACAATGAG. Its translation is CASSPIFSGDNE. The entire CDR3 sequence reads CASSPIFSGDNEQFF.

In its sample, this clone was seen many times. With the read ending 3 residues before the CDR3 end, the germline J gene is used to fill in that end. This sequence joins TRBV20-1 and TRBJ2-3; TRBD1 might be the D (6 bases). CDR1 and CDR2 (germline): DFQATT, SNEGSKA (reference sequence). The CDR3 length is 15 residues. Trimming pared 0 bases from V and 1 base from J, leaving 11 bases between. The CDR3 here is CSAREGGWGTDTQYF. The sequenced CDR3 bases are TGCAGTGCTAGAGAAGGGGGTTGGGGCACAGATACG.

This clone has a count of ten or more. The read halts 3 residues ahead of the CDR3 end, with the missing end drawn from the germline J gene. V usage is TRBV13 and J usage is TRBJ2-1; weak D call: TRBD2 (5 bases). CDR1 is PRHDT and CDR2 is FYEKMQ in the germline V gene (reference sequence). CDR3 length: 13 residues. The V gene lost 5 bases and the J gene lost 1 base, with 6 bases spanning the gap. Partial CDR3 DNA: TGTGCCAGCAGCCCGGGGTCCTACAATGAG. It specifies CASSPGSYNE. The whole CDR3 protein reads CASSPGSYNEQFF.

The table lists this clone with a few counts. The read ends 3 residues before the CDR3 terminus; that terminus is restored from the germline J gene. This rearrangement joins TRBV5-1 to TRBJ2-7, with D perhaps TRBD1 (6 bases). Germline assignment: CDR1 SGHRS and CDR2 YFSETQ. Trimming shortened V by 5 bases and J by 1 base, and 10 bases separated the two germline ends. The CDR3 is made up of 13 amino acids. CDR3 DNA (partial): TGCGCCAGCAGACTACAGGGATCCTACGAG. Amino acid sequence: CASRLQGSYE. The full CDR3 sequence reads CASRLQGSYEQYF. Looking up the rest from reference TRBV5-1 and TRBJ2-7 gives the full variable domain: KAGVTQTPRYLIKTRGQQVTLSCSPISGHRSVSWYQQTPGQGLQFLFEYFSETQRNKGNFPGRFSGRQFSNSRSEMNVSTLELGDSALYLCASRLQGSYEQYFGPGTRLTVT.

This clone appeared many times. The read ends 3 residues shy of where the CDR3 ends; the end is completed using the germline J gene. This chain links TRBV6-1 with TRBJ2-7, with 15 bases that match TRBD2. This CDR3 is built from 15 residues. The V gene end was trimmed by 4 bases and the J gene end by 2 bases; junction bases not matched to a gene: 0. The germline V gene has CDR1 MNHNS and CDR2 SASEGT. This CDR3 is CASSGTSGGAYEQYF. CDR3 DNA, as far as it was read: TGTGCCAGCAGTGGGACTAGCGGGGGGGCCTACGAG.

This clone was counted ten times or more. The sequenced CDR3 bases are TGCAGCGTTAGACCTAGCGACCGTCCCTACAATGAG. Protein product: CSVRPSDRPYNE. The CDR3 in full is CSVRPSDRPYNEQFF. V is TRBV29-1 and J is TRBJ2-1; the D gene is possibly TRBD2 (6 bases). The CDR3 end falls 3 residues outside the read, so it is completed with the germline J gene. The CDR3 runs to 15 residues. CDR1 is SQVTM and CDR2 is ANQGSEA in the germline V gene. V lost 5 bases and J 2 bases, leaving 16 bases between the germline ends.